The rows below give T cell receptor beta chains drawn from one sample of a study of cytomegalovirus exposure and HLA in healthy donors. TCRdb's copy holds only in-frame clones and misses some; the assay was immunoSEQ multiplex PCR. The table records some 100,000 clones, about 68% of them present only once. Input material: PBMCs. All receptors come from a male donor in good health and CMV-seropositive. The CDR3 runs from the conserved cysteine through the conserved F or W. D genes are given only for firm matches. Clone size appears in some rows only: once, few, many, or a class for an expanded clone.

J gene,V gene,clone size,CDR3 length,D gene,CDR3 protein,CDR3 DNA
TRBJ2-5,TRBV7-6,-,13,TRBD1,CATGTGVRETQYF,TGTGCCACCGGGACAGGGGTCCGAGAGACCCAGTACTTC
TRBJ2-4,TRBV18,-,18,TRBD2,CASSPLAGTSKEKNIQYF,TGTGCCAGCTCACCGCTAGCGGGGACATCTAAAGAGAAAAACATTCAGTACTTC
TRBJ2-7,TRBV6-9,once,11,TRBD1,CASKNGQASIF,TGTGCCAGCAAAAACGGACAGGCCTCAATCTTC
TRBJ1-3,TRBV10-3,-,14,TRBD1,CAISPGQGGNTIYF,TGTGCCATCAGTCCGGGACAGGGAGGAAACACCATATATTTT
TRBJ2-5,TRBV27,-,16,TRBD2,CASSVSTSGGEETQYF,TGTGCCAGCAGTGTCTCGACTAGCGGGGGGGAAGAGACCCAGTACTTC
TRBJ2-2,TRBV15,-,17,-,CATSRWGEGTNTGELFF,TGTGCCACCAGCAGGTGGGGGGAAGGGACGAACACCGGGGAGCTGTTTTTT
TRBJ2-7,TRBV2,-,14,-,CASSDLVQGVEQYF,TGTGCCAGCAGTGATTTGGTACAGGGTGTTGAGCAGTACTTC
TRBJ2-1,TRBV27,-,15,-,CASSVLLQGGNEQFF,TGTGCCAGCAGTGTCCTCCTCCAGGGGGGAAATGAGCAGTTCTTC
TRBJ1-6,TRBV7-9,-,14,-,CASSPGQYNSPLHF,TGTGCCAGCAGCCCTGGACAGTATAATTCACCCCTCCACTTT
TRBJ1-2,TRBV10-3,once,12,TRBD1,CAISGTGEGYTF,TGTGCCATCAGTGGGACAGGGGAGGGCTACACCTTC
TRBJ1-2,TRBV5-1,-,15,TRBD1,CASSFTGQGADGYTF,TGCGCCAGCAGCTTTACGGGACAGGGGGCCGATGGCTACACCTTC
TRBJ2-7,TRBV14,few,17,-,CASSHLTWTQAGYEQYF,TGTGCCAGCAGCCATCTAACATGGACCCAAGCGGGCTACGAGCAGTACTTC
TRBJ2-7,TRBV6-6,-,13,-,CASSQPSIHEQYF,TGTGCCAGCAGTCAACCTAGCATCCACGAGCAGTACTTC
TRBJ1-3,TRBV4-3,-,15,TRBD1,CASSLRQGLGNTIYF,TGCGCCAGCAGCCTGAGACAGGGGCTTGGAAACACCATATATTTT
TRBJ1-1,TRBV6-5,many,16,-,CASSYSSGWGNTEAFF,TGTGCCAGCAGTTACTCCTCAGGGTGGGGGAACACTGAAGCTTTCTTT
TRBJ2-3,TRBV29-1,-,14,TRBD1,CSVNDRGGTDTQYF,TGCAGCGTTAATGACAGGGGGGGCACAGATACGCAGTATTTT
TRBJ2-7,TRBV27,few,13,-,CASSPRGTYEQYF,TGTGCCAGCAGTCCTCGAGGGACCTACGAGCAGTACTTC
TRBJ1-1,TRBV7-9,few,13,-,CASSPEPIIEAFF,TGTGCCAGCAGCCCAGAACCCATCATTGAAGCTTTCTTT
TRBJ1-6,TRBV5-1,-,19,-,CASSLGGLTLSSYNSPLHF,TGCGCCAGCAGTCTGGGGGGGCTTACCTTAAGCTCCTATAATTCACCCCTCCACTTT
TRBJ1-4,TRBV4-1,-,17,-,CASTTGLPSPTNEKLFF,TGCGCCAGCACCACAGGGCTCCCATCTCCAACTAATGAAAAACTGTTTTTT
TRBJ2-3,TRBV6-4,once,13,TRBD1,CASSADRGDTQYF,TGTGCCAGCAGTGCGGACAGGGGGGATACGCAGTATTTT
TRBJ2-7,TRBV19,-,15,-,CASSLRGKVDYEQYF,TGTGCCAGTAGTCTCAGGGGTAAGGTGGACTACGAGCAGTACTTC
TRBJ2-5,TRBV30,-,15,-,CAWTAGQQYQETQYF,TGTGCCTGGACCGCGGGACAGCAGTACCAAGAGACCCAGTACTTC
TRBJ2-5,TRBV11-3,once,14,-,CASRGVKSGETQYF,TGTGCCAGCAGGGGCGTCAAAAGCGGGGAGACCCAGTACTTC
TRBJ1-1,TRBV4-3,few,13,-,CASSHTGNTEAFF,TGCGCCAGCAGCCACACAGGGAACACTGAAGCTTTCTTT
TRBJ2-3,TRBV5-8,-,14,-,CASSFIQSTDTQYF,TGTGCCAGCAGCTTTATACAGAGCACAGATACGCAGTATTTT
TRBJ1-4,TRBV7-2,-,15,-,CASSLAGRINEKLFF,TGTGCCAGCAGCTTAGCGGGCCGAATTAATGAAAAACTGTTTTTT
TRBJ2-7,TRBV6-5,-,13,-,CASSDQGWDEQYF,TGTGCCAGCAGTGATCAGGGGTGGGACGAGCAGTACTTC
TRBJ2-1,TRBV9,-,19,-,CASSSPPGATASSYNEQFF,TGTGCCAGCAGCTCCCCCCCAGGGGCTACTGCCAGCTCCTACAATGAGCAGTTCTTC
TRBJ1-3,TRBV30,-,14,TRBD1,CAWSPDRAGNTIYF,TGTGCCTGGAGCCCGGACAGGGCTGGAAACACCATATATTTT
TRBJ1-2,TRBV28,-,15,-,CASSSPGGPIYGYTF,TGTGCCAGCAGTTCCCCGGGAGGCCCGATCTATGGCTACACCTTC
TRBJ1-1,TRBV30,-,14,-,CAWRGVQGNTEAFF,TGTGCCTGGAGGGGTGTGCAGGGGAACACTGAAGCTTTCTTT